Listed below are T cell receptor beta chains from one sample, sequenced in a study of blood T cell repertoires in COVID-19. Measured with immunoSEQ multiplex PCR; TCRdb has only the in-frame clones, and not every one. This sample has a few hundred thousand clones, with 86% found just once. Sequencing was carried out using peripheral blood. Every receptor here comes from a man in his thirties or forties who had recovered from COVID-19. Each CDR3 is given with its conserved first and last residue. A D gene is named only where the DNA matches it firmly. Size is stated for part of the rows, as once, few or many counts, or as a class when the clone is expanded.

clone_size | d_call | j_call | v_call | cdr3_nt | cdr3_aa
few | NA | TRBJ1-5 | TRBV15 | TGTGCCACCAGCAGAAGCCGGGGGTTACCGGAGCCCCAGCATTTT | CATSRSRGLPEPQHF
NA | NA | TRBJ1-2 | TRBV6-1 | TGTGCCAGCAGTGAAGCGGGGGGGCACAGCTATGGCTACACCTTC | CASSEAGGHSYGYTF
NA | TRBD2 | TRBJ2-4 | TRBV5-1 | TGCGCCAGCAGCCCTTGGGTCGGGGGGGCCTCTGGCATTCAGTACTTC | CASSPWVGGASGIQYF
NA | TRBD1 | TRBJ2-7 | TRBV5-6 | TGTGCCAGCACAGTCACAGGGGTCTCCTACGAGCAGTACTTC | CASTVTGVSYEQYF
NA | NA | TRBJ2-4 | TRBV21-1 | TGTGCCAGCAGCTCCCCCGGGACAGGGGTTCAGTACTTC | CASSSPGTGVQYF
NA | NA | TRBJ2-2 | TRBV7-7 | TGTGCCAGCAGCTTCGGGGGGAACACCGGGGAGCTGTTTTTT | CASSFGGNTGELFF
few | TRBD2 | TRBJ2-7 | TRBV7-9 | TGTGCCAGCAGCCCTGGACTAGCGGGGTACGAGCAGTACTTC | CASSPGLAGYEQYF
NA | NA | TRBJ2-1 | TRBV5-1 | TGCGCCAGCAGCAATCACCCGAGCTCCTACAATGAGCAGTTCTTC | CASSNHPSSYNEQFF
NA | NA | TRBJ1-1 | TRBV10-3 | TGTGCCATCAGTGACGGAAGCAGGGAGAACACTGAAGCTTTCTTT | CAISDGSRENTEAFF
NA | NA | TRBJ1-4 | TRBV4-1 | TGCGCCAGCAGCCAAGTAGATGAAAAACTGTTTTTT | CASSQVDEKLFF
NA | NA | TRBJ1-2 | TRBV19 | TGTGCCAGTAGTCCCCCAGGGCGCTTAGGCTATGGCTACACCTTC | CASSPPGRLGYGYTF
NA | TRBD1 | TRBJ1-1 | TRBV11-2 | TGTGCCAGCAGCTTCCAGGGGGCGGGAGCTTTCTTT | CASSFQGAGAFF
NA | TRBD2 | TRBJ2-7 | TRBV28 | TGTGCCAGCAGTTTGGGGACTACGCGGGAGCAGTACTTC | CASSLGTTREQYF
NA | NA | TRBJ2-7 | TRBV21-1 | TGTGCCAGCAGCAAAGGTTCTGTAGCGGAGATTACCTACGAGCAGTACTTC | CASSKGSVAEITYEQYF
NA | NA | TRBJ1-1 | TRBV6-4 | TGTGCCAGCAGTGACTGGCCCCCCTTGTACACTGAAGCTTTCTTT | CASSDWPPLYTEAFF
NA | NA | TRBJ2-7 | TRBV11-2 | TGTGCCAGCAGCGCTCTACATCTAGCGTATGGACCCTACGAGCAGTACTTC | CASSALHLAYGPYEQYF
NA | NA | TRBJ1-6 | TRBV6-5 | TGTGCCAGCAGTTACACCCAGCAGGGGAATAATTCACCCCTCCACTTT | CASSYTQQGNNSPLHF
NA | TRBD2 | TRBJ2-3 | TRBV3-1/TRBV3-2 | TGTGCCAGCAGCTTTGACTGGCGGGGGGGGTTGCAGTATTTT | CASSFDWRGGLQYF
NA | NA | TRBJ2-1 | TRBV30 | TGTGCCTGGAGTGCTCGTTCGGGAGCCGTGGGTATTGAGCAGTTCTTC | CAWSARSGAVGIEQFF
NA | NA | TRBJ1-1 | TRBV4-1 | TGCGCCAGCAGCCAAGATAATGGGCCGGCGGCTTTCTTT | CASSQDNGPAAFF
NA | NA | TRBJ2-3 | TRBV6-5 | TGTGCCAGCAGAACCACTAGTCTGCCAGATACGCAGTATTTT | CASRTTSLPDTQYF
NA | NA | TRBJ1-1 | TRBV19 | TGTGCCAGTAGTATAGGAGGGTCTCCGAACACTGAAGCTTTCTTT | CASSIGGSPNTEAFF
NA | TRBD2 | TRBJ2-5 | TRBV11-2 | TGTGCCAGCAGCACCCTACTAGCGGGGGGGCAAGAGACCCAGTACTTC | CASSTLLAGGQETQYF
NA | NA | TRBJ2-5 | TRBV2 | TGTGCCAGCAGTTCCATCGGGACTCAAGAGACCCAGTACTTC | CASSSIGTQETQYF
few | TRBD1 | TRBJ2-7 | TRBV5-1 | TGCGCCAGCAGCTTCTCGATTTTAGGGACAGGGTCCCTTTACGAGCAGTACTTC | CASSFSILGTGSLYEQYF
NA | TRBD2 | TRBJ2-1 | TRBV30 | TGTGCCTGGAGTGCCGGACTAGCGGTTAACAATGAGCAGTTCTTC | CAWSAGLAVNNEQFF
NA | TRBD2 | TRBJ2-1 | TRBV6-5 | TGTGCCAGCAGTTCCCTGGGGGGGTACTACAATGAGCAGTTCTTC | CASSSLGGYYNEQFF
NA | TRBD1 | TRBJ2-4 | TRBV3-1/TRBV3-2 | TGTGCCAGCAGCTTTTGGACAGGAAAAAACATTCAGTACTTC | CASSFWTGKNIQYF
NA | NA | TRBJ2-1 | TRBV10-1 | TGCGCCAGCAGTGAATCGCTAACCTACAATGAGCAGTTCTTC | CASSESLTYNEQFF
NA | NA | TRBJ1-3 | TRBV9 | TGTGCCAGCAGCCCCAAACCGGGGGGAGAATTAACTGGAAACACCATATATTTT | CASSPKPGGELTGNTIYF
NA | NA | TRBJ2-7 | TRBV15 | TGTGCCACCAGCAGAGAGCACAGAGGGAGAACCTACGAGCAGTACTTC | CATSREHRGRTYEQYF
NA | NA | TRBJ1-4 | TRBV3-1/TRBV3-2 | TGTGCCAGCAGCCAAGGGGCTCTCAATGAAAAACTGTTTTTT | CASSQGALNEKLFF
NA | NA | TRBJ1-6 | TRBV20-1 | TGCAGTGCTAGTAGGCAGGTCGGGAGTAATTCACCCCTCCACTTT | CSASRQVGSNSPLHF
NA | NA | TRBJ2-5 | TRBV6-5 | TGTGCCAGCAGTCTGCCTAGCGAGACCCAGTACTTC | CASSLPSETQYF
NA | TRBD2 | TRBJ2-5 | TRBV10-3 | TGTGCCATCAGTGAGCCGCTGGGCACTAGCGGGGGGGCCGGAGAGACCCAGTACTTC | CAISEPLGTSGGAGETQYF
NA | NA | TRBJ2-5 | TRBV7-6 | TGTGCCAGCAGCTCCCCAATGGCGGAACAAGAGACCCAGTACTTC | CASSSPMAEQETQYF
few | TRBD1 | TRBJ2-3 | TRBV24-1 | TGTGCCACCAGTGATGTAACCGGGACAGGGTTAGATACGCAGTATTTT | CATSDVTGTGLDTQYF
NA | NA | TRBJ1-3 | TRBV19 | TGTGCCAGTACCTCCTTCGGGGGTGCCCGTCCTGGAAACACCATATATTTT | CASTSFGGARPGNTIYF
once | TRBD1 | TRBJ2-5 | TRBV19 | TGTGCCAGTAGTATAGGGACAGGGGGCGCGAAGACCCAGTACTTC | CASSIGTGGAKTQYF
NA | NA | TRBJ1-6 | TRBV5-4 | TGTGCCAGCAGCGACGGGACTATCTATAATTCACCCCTCCACTTT | CASSDGTIYNSPLHF
NA | NA | TRBJ1-5 | TRBV20-1 | TGCAGTGCTAGTCATCAGAGCAATCAGCCCCAGCATTTT | CSASHQSNQPQHF
NA | TRBD1 | TRBJ2-2 | TRBV5-5 | TGTGCCAGCACCCGGACAGGGGGCGACACCGGGGAGCTGTTTTTT | CASTRTGGDTGELFF
NA | NA | TRBJ1-5 | TRBV30 | TGTGCCTGGAGTGTACGAGGTCAGCCCCAGCATTTT | CAWSVRGQPQHF
NA | NA | TRBJ1-1 | TRBV20-1 | TGCAGTGCTGTTTGGAGCACTGAAGCTTTCTTT | CSAVWSTEAFF
few | TRBD1 | TRBJ1-4 | TRBV7-9 | TGTGCCAGCAGCTTATGGGGACAGAAAGCAACTAATGAAAAACTGTTTTTT | CASSLWGQKATNEKLFF